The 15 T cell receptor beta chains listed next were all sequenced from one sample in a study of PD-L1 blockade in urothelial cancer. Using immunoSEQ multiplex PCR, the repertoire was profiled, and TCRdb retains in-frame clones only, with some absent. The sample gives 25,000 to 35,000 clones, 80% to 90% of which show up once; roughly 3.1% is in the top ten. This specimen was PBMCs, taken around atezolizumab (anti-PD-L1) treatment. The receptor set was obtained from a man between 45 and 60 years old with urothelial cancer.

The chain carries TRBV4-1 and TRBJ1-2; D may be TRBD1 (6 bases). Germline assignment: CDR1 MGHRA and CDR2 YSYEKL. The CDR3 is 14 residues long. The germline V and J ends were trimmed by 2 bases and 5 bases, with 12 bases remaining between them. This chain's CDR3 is CASSQPDRPYGYTF. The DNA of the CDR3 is TGCGCCAGCAGCCAACCCGACAGGCCATATGGCTACACCTTC.

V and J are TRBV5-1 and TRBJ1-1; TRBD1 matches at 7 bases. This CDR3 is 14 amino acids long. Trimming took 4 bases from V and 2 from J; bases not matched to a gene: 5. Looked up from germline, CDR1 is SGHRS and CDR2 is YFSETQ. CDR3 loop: CASSIGTVNTEAFF. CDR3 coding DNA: TGCGCCAGCAGCATCGGGACAGTAAACACTGAAGCTTTCTTT.

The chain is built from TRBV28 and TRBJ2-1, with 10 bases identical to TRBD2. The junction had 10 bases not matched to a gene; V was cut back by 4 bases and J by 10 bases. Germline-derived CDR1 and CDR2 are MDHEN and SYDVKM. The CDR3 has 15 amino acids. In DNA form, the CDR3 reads TGTGCCAGCAGTTCCCTCCTAGCGGGAGTAAGGGAGCAGTTCTTC. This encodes CASSSLLAGVREQFF.

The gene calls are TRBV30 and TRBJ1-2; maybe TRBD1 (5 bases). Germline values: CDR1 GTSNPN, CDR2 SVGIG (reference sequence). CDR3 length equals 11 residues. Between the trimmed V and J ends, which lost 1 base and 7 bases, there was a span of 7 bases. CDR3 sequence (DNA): TGTGCCTGGAGTGGACAGATTGGCTACACCTTC. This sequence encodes CAWSGQIGYTF.

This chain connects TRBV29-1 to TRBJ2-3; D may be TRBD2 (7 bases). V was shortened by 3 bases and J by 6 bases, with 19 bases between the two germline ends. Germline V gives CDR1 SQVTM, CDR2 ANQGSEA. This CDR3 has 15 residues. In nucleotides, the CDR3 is TGCAGCGTTGAGGGGCGGGGGCCAACTGGGGATACGCAGTATTTT. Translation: CSVEGRGPTGDTQYF.

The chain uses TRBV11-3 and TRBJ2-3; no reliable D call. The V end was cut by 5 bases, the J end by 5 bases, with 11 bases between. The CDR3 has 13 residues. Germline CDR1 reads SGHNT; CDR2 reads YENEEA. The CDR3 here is CASSPGSLDTQYF. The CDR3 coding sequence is TGTGCCAGCAGCCCGGGTAGTCTAGATACGCAGTATTTT.

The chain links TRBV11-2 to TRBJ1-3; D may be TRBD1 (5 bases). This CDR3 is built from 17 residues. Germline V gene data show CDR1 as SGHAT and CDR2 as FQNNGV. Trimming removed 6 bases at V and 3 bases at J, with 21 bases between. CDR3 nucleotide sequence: TGTGCCAGCAGTCCAGCGGGGACGGGGAGAATTGGAAACACCATATATTTT. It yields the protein CASSPAGTGRIGNTIYF.

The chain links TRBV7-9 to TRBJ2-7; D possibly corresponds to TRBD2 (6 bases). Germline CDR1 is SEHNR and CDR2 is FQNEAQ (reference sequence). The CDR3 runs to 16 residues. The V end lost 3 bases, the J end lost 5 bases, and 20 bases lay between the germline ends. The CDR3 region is CASSFAPGLLGDEQYF. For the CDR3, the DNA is TGTGCCAGCAGCTTCGCCCCTGGACTACTGGGGGACGAGCAGTACTTC.

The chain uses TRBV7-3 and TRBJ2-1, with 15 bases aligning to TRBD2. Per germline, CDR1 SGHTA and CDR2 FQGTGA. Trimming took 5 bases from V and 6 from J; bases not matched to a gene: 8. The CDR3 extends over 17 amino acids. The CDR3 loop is CASSPGLAGGPGNEQFF. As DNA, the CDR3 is TGTGCCAGCAGCCCTGGACTAGCGGGGGGGCCAGGCAATGAGCAGTTCTTC. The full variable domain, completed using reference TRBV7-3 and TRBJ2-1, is GAGVSQTPSNKVTEKGKYVELRCDPISGHTALYWYRQSLGQGPEFLIYFQGTGAADDSGLPNDRFFAVRPEGSVSTLKIQRTERGDSAVYLCASSPGLAGGPGNEQFFGPGTRLTVL.

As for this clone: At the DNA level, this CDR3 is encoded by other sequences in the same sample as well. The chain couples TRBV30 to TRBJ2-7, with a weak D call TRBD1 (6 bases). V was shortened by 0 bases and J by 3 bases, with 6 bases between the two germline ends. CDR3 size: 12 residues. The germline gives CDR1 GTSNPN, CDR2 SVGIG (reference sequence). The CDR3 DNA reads TGTGCCTGGAGTGTACAGGGCTACGAGCAGTACTTC. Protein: CAWSVQGYEQYF. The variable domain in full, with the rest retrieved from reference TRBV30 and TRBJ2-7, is SQTIHQWPATLVQPVGSPLSLECTVEGTSNPNLYWYRQAAGRGLQLLFYSVGIGQISSEVPQNLSASRPQDRQFILSSKKLLLSDSGFYLCAWSVQGYEQYFGPGTRLTVT.

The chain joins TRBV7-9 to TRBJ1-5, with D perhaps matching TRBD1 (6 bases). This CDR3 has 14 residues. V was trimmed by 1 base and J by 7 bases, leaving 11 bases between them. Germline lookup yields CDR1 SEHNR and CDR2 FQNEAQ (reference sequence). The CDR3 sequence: CASSLGAQGQPQHF. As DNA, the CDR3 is TGTGCCAGCAGCTTAGGAGCCCAGGGGCAGCCCCAGCATTTT.

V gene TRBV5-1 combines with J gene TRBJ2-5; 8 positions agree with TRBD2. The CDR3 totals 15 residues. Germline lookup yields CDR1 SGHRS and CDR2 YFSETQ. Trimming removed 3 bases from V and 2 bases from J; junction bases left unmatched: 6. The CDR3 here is CASSSSGGPQETQYF. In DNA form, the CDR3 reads TGCGCCAGCAGCTCCAGCGGGGGACCTCAAGAGACCCAGTACTTC.

In DNA, the CDR3 is TGTGCCAGTACCCCCTGGACTCAACCCATGAACACTGAAGCTTTCTTT. This encodes CASTPWTQPMNTEAFF. The V and J genes are TRBV19 and TRBJ1-1; D call uncertain. V lost 7 bases to trimming and J lost 0 bases, with 18 bases between them. This CDR3 is built from 16 residues. Germline-derived CDR1 and CDR2 are LNHDA and SQIVND (reference sequence).

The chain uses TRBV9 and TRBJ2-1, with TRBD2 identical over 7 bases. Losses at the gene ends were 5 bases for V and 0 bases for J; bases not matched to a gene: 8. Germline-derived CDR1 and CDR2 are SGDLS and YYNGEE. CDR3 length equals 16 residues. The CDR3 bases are TGTGCCAGCAGTGCTAGCGGATATAGCTCCTACAATGAGCAGTTCTTC. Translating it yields CASSASGYSSYNEQFF.

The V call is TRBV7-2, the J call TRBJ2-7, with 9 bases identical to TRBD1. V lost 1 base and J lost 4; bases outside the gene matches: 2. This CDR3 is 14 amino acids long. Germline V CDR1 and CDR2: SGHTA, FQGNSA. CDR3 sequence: CASSLDRGRYEQYF. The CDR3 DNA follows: TGTGCCAGCAGCTTAGACAGGGGGCGTTACGAGCAGTACTTC.